This entry concerns a single TCR beta chain. What it binds is not known. The sample belongs to a study of T cell repertoires in cytomegalovirus infection. Study-wide background: CMV epitopes, recently identified HLA-C-restricted and well-studied HLA-B-restricted, were used. Carrying CMV and the relevant HLA type showed in public TCR beta signatures.

Findings and caveats of the study: Identification of carriers of CMV plus the relevant HLA was performed using cumulative public TCR beta family frequency. There were HLA-C-restricted CMV-specific TCR beta clonotypes dominating the ex vivo response.

The CDR3 runs 14 residues. From germline, CDR1 is LNHDA and CDR2 SQIVND (reference sequence). The junction had 8 bases not matched to a gene; V was cut back by 3 bases and J by 8 bases. TCRdb re-analysed the reads in MiXCR, keeping a single row per CDR3 protein. The table includes around 71,000 distinct CDR3 sequences, roughly 20% detected once. Source: CD8+ T cells from cultured PBMCs, taken from culture after CMV antigen stimulation. The TCR originated in a human donor in good health (CMV status not recorded). Some clones in this sample may be carry-over from other donors' samples. The chain recombines TRBV19 with TRBJ1-1; 8 bases agree with TRBD1. The CDR3 coding sequence is TGTGCCAGTAGTATGATAACAGGGGGGGAAGAAGCTTTCTTT. Its translation: CASSMITGGEEAFF.